The next 4 T cell receptor beta chains were all read from a single sample in a study of blood T cell repertoires in COVID-19. Measured with immunoSEQ multiplex PCR; TCRdb has only the in-frame clones, and not every one. The sample has roughly 60,000 clones, roughly 92% seen once. Specimen: peripheral blood. The receptors come from a human donor in a cohort sampled during active COVID-19.

This chain connects TRBV18 to TRBJ1-5; 9 nucleotides align to TRBD1. The CDR3 length is 15 residues. Germline loops: CDR1 KGHSH, CDR2 LQKENI. V shed 3 bases, J shed 4 bases, and the junction held 4 bases outside the gene matches. CDR3 loop: CASSPPGQGNQPQHF. CDR3 nucleotide sequence: TGTGCCAGCTCACCCCCGGGACAGGGTAATCAGCCCCAGCATTTT.

The chain employs TRBV10-3 and TRBJ2-5; possibly TRBD1 for D (6 bases). The CDR3 loop spans 15 amino acids. The germline CDR1 and CDR2 sequences are ENHRY and SYGVKD. Trimming removed 0 bases at V and 1 base at J, with 9 bases between. The CDR3 nucleotides are TGTGCCATCAGTGAGTCGGGGGCCTCCCAAGAGACCCAGTACTTC. Residues: CAISESGASQETQYF.

This clone was recorded only once. V is TRBV5-1 and J is TRBJ2-5, with D perhaps matching TRBD2 (6 bases). The germline CDR1 and CDR2 sequences are SGHRS and YFSETQ. The germline V and J ends were trimmed by 0 bases and 6 bases, with 18 bases remaining between them. The CDR3 is made up of 16 amino acids. Here the CDR3 reads CASSLANGGQLQTQYF. The CDR3, as DNA: TGCGCCAGCAGCTTGGCAAACGGGGGTCAGTTACAGACCCAGTACTTC.

The chain links TRBV30 to TRBJ1-1, with a possible D match to TRBD1 (5 bases). The CDR3 is 15 amino acids. Germline assignment: CDR1 GTSNPN and CDR2 SVGIG (reference sequence). The V end was cut by 0 bases, the J end by 4 bases, with 15 bases between. CDR3 region: CAWSVDSRGSTEAFF. In nucleotides, the CDR3 is TGTGCCTGGAGTGTTGATAGTAGGGGTAGCACTGAAGCTTTCTTT.